The 20 T cell receptor beta chains given below trace back to one sample, sequenced in a study of identical twins. TCRdb used MiXCR to reprocess the 5' RACE reads, holding one entry per CDR3 protein. The sample carries about 100,000 distinct CDR3 sequences, about 5.6% recorded once. Sequencing was performed on memory T cells sorted from blood. The receptors were sampled from a woman between 50 and 59 years old in good health.

This clonotype was detected a few times. This chain connects TRBV10-1 to TRBJ1-2; D gene uncertain. Trimming removed 3 bases at V and 1 base at J, with 6 bases between. The CDR3 extends over 13 amino acids. Germline CDR1 is WNHNN and CDR2 is SYGVQD (reference sequence). CDR3 loop: CASSESVNYGYTF. Written as DNA, the CDR3 is TGCGCCAGCAGTGAATCGGTTAACTATGGCTACACCTTC.

This clonotype was seen ten or more times. The chain links TRBV5-1 to TRBJ2-3; maybe TRBD1 (5 bases). The V gene lost 3 bases and the J gene lost 0 bases, with 11 bases spanning the gap. Germline CDR1 reads SGHRS; CDR2 reads YFSETQ. The CDR3 is 15 amino acids. Here the CDR3 DNA reads TGCGCCAGCAGCTCCAGGACACCTAGCACAGATACGCAGTATTTT. Translating gives CASSSRTPSTDTQYF.

The chain employs TRBV4-1 and TRBJ2-5; 7 bases match TRBD2. The germline V gene encodes CDR1 MGHRA and CDR2 YSYEKL. There are 16 residues in the CDR3. The junction had 12 bases not matched to a gene; V was cut back by 6 bases and J by 2 bases. Here the CDR3 DNA reads TGCGCCAGCAGTCCCGGGGCTAGCGGAGTTCAAGAGACCCAGTACTTC. Translating it yields CASSPGASGVQETQYF.

This clonotype was detected ten times or more. The chain recombines TRBV27 with TRBJ2-5, with no clear D. Germline V CDR1 and CDR2: MNHEY, SMNVEV (reference sequence). The V and J ends lost 6 bases and 4 bases respectively, with 18 bases between them. The CDR3 consists of 15 residues. The CDR3 bases are TGTGCCAGCAGCACTGACCGTCAAGGAACAGAGACCCAGTACTTC. Translating gives CASSTDRQGTETQYF.

Many counts were recorded for this clonotype. The chain couples TRBV3-1 to TRBJ2-5, with D hard to call. CDR1 and CDR2 (germline): LGHDT, YNNKEL (reference sequence). Trimming left V 0 bases short and J 7 bases short, with 12 bases between. The CDR3 sequence is 14 residues long. The CDR3 region is CASSQDRARRTQYF. The CDR3 nucleotides are TGTGCCAGCAGCCAAGATAGGGCTAGGCGGACCCAGTACTTC.

This clonotype has only a few counts. This chain connects TRBV15 to TRBJ2-7; TRBD2 agrees at 7 bases. The CDR3 is made up of 14 amino acids. Trimming at V came to 0 bases and at J to 6 bases, leaving 5 bases not matched to a gene. Germline V lookup: CDR1 LNHNV, CDR2 YYDKDF (reference sequence). The CDR3 region has the DNA TGTGCCACCAGCAGAGAGGGCGGGGGTTCCGAGCAGTACGTC. Translation: CATSREGGGSEQYV.

This clonotype was picked up many times. V usage is TRBV2 and J usage is TRBJ2-3; D gene unclear. Germline-derived CDR1 and CDR2 are SNHLY and FYNNEI. CDR3 length: 13 amino acids. V gave up 4 bases and J gave up 2 bases, with 7 bases separating them. The DNA of the CDR3 is TGTGCCAGCAGTGCGGAGAACACAGATACGCAGTATTTT. Its translation is CASSAENTDTQYF.

This clonotype was detected ten times or more. The chain links TRBV12-3 or TRBV12-4 to TRBJ2-1; 7 bases match TRBD2. The CDR3 length is 12 residues. V shed 8 bases, J shed 10 bases, and the junction held 8 bases outside the gene matches. This CDR3 reads CASCLTGGEQFF. The CDR3 DNA follows: TGTGCCAGCTGCCTCACGGGGGGAGAGCAGTTCTTC.

This clonotype was counted at least ten times. The chain is built from TRBV5-4 and TRBJ1-1; 12 nucleotides match TRBD1. The CDR3 sequence is 17 residues long. Germline V gene lookup returns CDR1 SGHNT and CDR2 YYREEE (reference sequence). With 4 bases clipped from V and 1 base from J, the junction kept 8 bases outside the gene matches. CDR3 DNA: TGTGCCAGCAGCGCCTACGGGACAGGGGGCCCGAACACTGAAGCTTTCTTT. Its translation: CASSAYGTGGPNTEAFF.

This clonotype was seen at least ten times. This chain uses TRBV12-3 or TRBV12-4 with TRBJ1-1, with a possible D match to TRBD1 (6 bases). The ends were cut back, 2 bases at V and 4 bases at J, with 14 bases in the middle. There are 15 residues in the CDR3. CDR3 sequence (DNA): TGTGCCAGCAGTTTACTGGGGGCGCGGGTCACTGAAGCTTTCTTT. Its translation: CASSLLGARVTEAFF.

There are many counts of this clonotype. The CDR3 spells CASSPGGSPFTDTQYF. In DNA, the CDR3 is TGTGCCAGCAGCCCAGGCGGGAGCCCTTTCACAGATACGCAGTATTTT. The chain is built from TRBV11-2 and TRBJ2-3, with 7 nucleotides matching TRBD2. The germline gives CDR1 SGHAT, CDR2 FQNNGV. V was clipped by 5 bases and J by 2 bases; unmatched bases: 10. The length of the CDR3 is 16 residues.

There are many counts of this clonotype. This chain links TRBV12-3 or TRBV12-4 with TRBJ1-1; a possible D gene is TRBD1 (5 bases). This CDR3 region has 11 residues. Trimming took 5 bases from V and 11 from J, leaving 12 bases between them. CDR3 sequence reads: CASSGGAWAFF. The DNA for the CDR3 is TGTGCCAGCAGTGGCGGGGCGTGGGCTTTCTTT.

Points on this clonotype: One end of the junction is discordant with germline, which a read error may explain. The gene calls are TRBV20-1 and TRBJ2-1; D unclear. This CDR3 contains 11 residues. Germline CDR1 reads DFQATT; CDR2 reads SNEGSKA (reference sequence). For the CDR3, the DNA is TGCAGTGTGAGGCGCTACAATGAGCTGTTCTTC. This codes for CSVRRYNELFF.

Many counts were recorded for this clonotype. J is TRBJ2-5 and V is TRBV20-1; TRBD2 aligns across 9 bases. After removal of 3 bases from V and 6 bases from J, the junction contained 14 bases not matched to a gene. Germline CDR1 DFQATT, CDR2 SNEGSKA (reference sequence). The CDR3 is 16 amino acids. The CDR3 DNA sequence: TGCAGTGCTAGGCCCCTAGCGGGACAGCGTGGACAGACCCAGTACTTC. This translates into CSARPLAGQRGQTQYF.

The sample holds many counts of this clonotype. The rearrangement links TRBV12-3 or TRBV12-4 to TRBJ1-1; no clear D. The CDR3 totals 14 residues. Trimming took 3 bases from V and 0 from J, leaving 8 bases between them. In DNA form, the CDR3 reads TGTGCCAGCAGTTTTCGTAGAATGAACACTGAAGCTTTCTTT. Translated: CASSFRRMNTEAFF.

This rearrangement joins TRBV2 to TRBJ2-1; unclear D gene. This CDR3 comprises 11 residues. V was trimmed by 6 bases and J by 8 bases, leaving 8 bases between them. Germline V gene lookup returns CDR1 SNHLY and CDR2 FYNNEI. The CDR3 nucleotides read TGTGCCAGCAGCCGGTACGATGAGCAGTTCTTC. Protein: CASSRYDEQFF.

V usage is TRBV6-5 and J usage is TRBJ1-4; TRBD1 agrees at 9 bases. This CDR3 is 14 amino acids long. Trimming removed 2 bases from V and 5 bases from J; junction bases left unmatched: 0. Germline CDR1 MNHEY, CDR2 SVGAGI. The CDR3 nucleotides are TGTGCCAGCAGTTACGGGACAGGGAATGAAAAACTGTTTTTT. Its translation is CASSYGTGNEKLFF.

This clonotype was recorded many times. The chain uses TRBV24-1 and TRBJ2-7, with 12 nucleotides matching TRBD1. This CDR3 region has 16 residues. The ends lost 4 bases at V and 5 bases at J; junction bases unmatched: 8. The germline CDR1 and CDR2 sequences are KGHDR and SFDVKD. The CDR3 DNA reads as TGTGCCACCAGTGACCCCAGGGACAGGGGGCTTAACGAGCAGTACTTC. Amino acid sequence: CATSDPRDRGLNEQYF.

This clonotype occurred many times. This rearrangement joins TRBV20-1 to TRBJ1-1; a weak D match, TRBD1 (6 bases). Germline V CDR1 and CDR2: DFQATT, SNEGSKA (reference sequence). The CDR3 sequence is 14 residues long. V shed 5 bases and J shed 0 bases, with 13 bases lying between them. The CDR3 region has the DNA TGCAGTGCTGCAGGACAGAACTTGAACACTGAAGCTTTCTTT. Translation gives CSAAGQNLNTEAFF.

By share, this clonotype ranks as medium-sized. CDR3 DNA sequence: TGTGCCAGCAGCCCACGGCCGGGTGCCGGCGGGGAGCTGTTTTTT. Translating gives CASSPRPGAGGELFF. The gene calls are TRBV3-1 and TRBJ2-2, with D unresolved. Germline V CDR1 and CDR2: LGHDT, YNNKEL (reference sequence). V was cut by 4 bases and J by 7 bases, with 16 bases left in between. The CDR3 runs to 15 residues.